Below are 21 T cell receptor beta chains sequenced from a single sample in a study of T cells expressing NK-cell markers. TCRdb reanalyzed the 5' RACE reads and collapses them to one entry per CDR3 protein, without DNA. Its table lists hundreds of thousands of distinct CDR3 sequences. The source material was blood T cells: a sorted CD56 or NKG2C T cell subset, CD4+ or CD8+ T cells, or bulk PBMC T cells (not recorded which). The receptors come from a woman between 18 and 70 years old in good health.

The J gene is TRBJ1-1, the V gene TRBV10-3. CDR1 is ENHRY, CDR2 SYGVKD, per germline. This CDR3 contains 11 residues. CDR3 in amino acids: CAIGRNTEAFF.

The chain carries TRBV18 and TRBJ2-3. Germline loops: CDR1 KGHSH, CDR2 LQKENI. The CDR3 has 16 residues. CDR3 protein: CASSPVVSELRDTQYF.

V usage is TRBV7-9 and J usage is TRBJ2-7; TCRdb designates TRBD2, a call that cannot be tested without DNA. CDR1 SEHNR and CDR2 FQNEAQ come from the germline V gene (reference sequence). This CDR3 spans 15 amino acids. This CDR3 reads CASSSPSGRAWEQYF.

The chain has TRBV6-1 and TRBJ1-2. The CDR3 loop spans 13 amino acids. From germline, CDR1 is MNHNS and CDR2 SASEGT. Here the CDR3 reads CASSPRRVYGYTF.

CDR3 region: CASSSWTGMTEAFF. This chain uses TRBV12-3 or TRBV12-4 with TRBJ1-1; no DNA is available, so the TRBD1 call from TCRdb remains unchecked. This CDR3 has 14 amino acids.

The chain couples TRBV5-4 to TRBJ2-5; the TCRdb call, TRBD1, lacks DNA for checking. Germline lookup yields CDR1 SGHNT and CDR2 YYREEE (reference sequence). The CDR3 extends over 16 amino acids. The CDR3 loop is CASSPKRGGGGETQYF.

The V call is TRBV24-1, the J call TRBJ2-2; TCRdb's D call of TRBD1 is untestable without DNA. The length of the CDR3 is 14 residues. The germline gives CDR1 KGHDR, CDR2 SFDVKD. CDR3 amino acids: CATSGTGYTGELFF.

The V call is TRBV2, the J call TRBJ2-5; lacking DNA, the TRBD1 call made by TCRdb goes unchecked. The CDR3 runs to 12 residues. The germline CDR1 and CDR2 sequences are SNHLY and FYNNEI. The CDR3: CARGRDQETQYF.

The chain employs TRBV7-3 and TRBJ2-2; with no DNA, the TCRdb D assignment of TRBD2 cannot be verified. The CDR3 sequence is 15 residues long. CDR1 SGHTA and CDR2 FQGTGA come from the germline V gene. CDR3 loop: CASSLTAGGFGELFF.

This chain links TRBV5-1 with TRBJ1-1; there is no DNA to check the TCRdb D call of TRBD1. The CDR3 has 12 residues. The V gene's germline CDR1 is SGHRS and CDR2 YFSETQ. CDR3 amino acids: CASSLAPGLAFF.

This rearrangement joins TRBV6-6 to TRBJ1-2; the TRBD1 assignment by TCRdb is unverifiable without DNA. The CDR3 length is 13 residues. Germline values: CDR1 MNHNY, CDR2 SVGAGI (reference sequence). CDR3 in amino acids: CASSPPGSGGYTF.

The rearrangement links TRBV6-1 to TRBJ2-7; TCRdb outputs TRBD2, but without DNA this stays unchecked. This CDR3 has 16 residues. The V gene's germline CDR1 is MNHNS and CDR2 SASEGT. CDR3: CASTNAGGRGGYEQYF.

The chain joins TRBV7-8 to TRBJ1-1. CDR3 length: 14 residues. Germline V gene sequence: CDR1 SGHVS, CDR2 FQNEAQ. The CDR3 sequence is CASSLGGKSAEAFF.

This rearrangement joins TRBV29-1 to TRBJ2-7; checking the TCRdb D call of TRBD2 is not possible without DNA. CDR1 and CDR2 (germline): SQVTM, ANQGSEA. CDR3 size: 12 residues. This chain's CDR3 is CSVTSGYYEQYF.

The chain joins TRBV29-1 to TRBJ2-1; the TCRdb D gene call, TRBD2, has no DNA to confirm it. The CDR3 length is 15 residues. Germline V gene lookup returns CDR1 SQVTM and CDR2 ANQGSEA. CDR3 in amino acids: CSVDTSGSGKNEQFF.

The chain employs TRBV3-1 and TRBJ1-2; TCRdb's D call of TRBD1 is untestable without DNA. CDR1 is LGHDT, CDR2 YNNKEL, per germline (reference sequence). CDR3 length equals 13 residues. This CDR3 reads CASSPSGGHGYTF.

This sequence joins TRBV14 and TRBJ2-5; TCRdb calls TRBD1, which cannot be checked without DNA. The germline V gene encodes CDR1 SGHDN and CDR2 FVKESK. This CDR3 has 16 residues. The CDR3: CASSQVEGTLQQTQYF.

This rearrangement joins TRBV29-1 to TRBJ1-1. The CDR3 loop spans 13 amino acids. Germline V gives CDR1 SQVTM, CDR2 ANQGSEA. The CDR3 protein is CSVITTANTEAFF.

This chain links TRBV7-2 with TRBJ1-5; without DNA, the TCRdb call of TRBD1 cannot be checked. The CDR3 covers 14 residues. Germline values: CDR1 SGHTA, CDR2 FQGNSA. This chain's CDR3 is CASSRQSSNQPQHF.

The chain carries TRBV3-1 and TRBJ1-3; TCRdb's assignment of TRBD1 cannot be checked, as there is no DNA. CDR1 is LGHDT, CDR2 YNNKEL, per germline (reference sequence). CDR3 length equals 16 residues. The CDR3 protein is CASSLRTGGAENTIYF.

The V and J genes are TRBV28 and TRBJ1-4; TCRdb's D call of TRBD1 is untestable without DNA. Germline V gives CDR1 MDHEN, CDR2 SYDVKM. The CDR3 consists of 15 residues. The CDR3 sequence is CASSPSGTGVEKLFF.